This is a list of T cell receptor beta chains from one sample in a study of identical twins. A single record per CDR3 protein comes from TCRdb applying MiXCR to the 5' RACE reads. The data show 1.5 million or so distinct CDR3 sequences, about 30% seen once. The sample was cord blood. These receptor sequences come from a newborn girl in good health. The conserved cysteine and the conserved F or W are not part of the CDR3 here. Each record gives: V gene, J gene, CDR3 protein.

TRBV5-1	-	ASSLGPTYNEQY
TRBV20-1	TRBJ2-7	SARDRFGSSYEQY
TRBV5-1	TRBJ2-7	ASSVPQGAYNEQY
TRBV12-3/TRBV12-4	TRBJ2-4	ASSLRGAVAKNIQY
TRBV5-1	TRBJ2-3	ASRQLAAAANTQY
TRBV18	TRBJ2-7	ASSPTSGSFPTGEQY
TRBV20-1	TRBJ1-1	SAREVGRMNTEAF
TRBV5-1	TRBJ1-3	ASSLVGSDGNTIY
TRBV18	TRBJ2-1	ASSPRNGVSSYNEQF
TRBV5-1	TRBJ2-1	ASSFRTGGGNEQF
TRBV29-1	TRBJ2-7	SVGSSYYEQY
TRBV12-3/TRBV12-4	TRBJ2-2	ASSLLRGAGELF
TRBV5-1	TRBJ2-3	ASSLKVGGPSTDTQY
TRBV20-1	-	SALGEGFHEQY
TRBV5-1	TRBJ1-2	ASSSKPLQGSKSYGYT
TRBV9	TRBJ1-6	ASSPSPGQGHSPLH
TRBV28	TRBJ2-4	ASSLGLSLAKNIQY
TRBV3-1	TRBJ1-5	ASSLSMRNQPQH
TRBV30	TRBJ2-1	AWRLLAGSEQF
TRBV2	TRBJ1-6	ASSEALRNSPLH
TRBV12-3/TRBV12-4	TRBJ2-3	ASSFFVEADTQY
TRBV18	TRBJ2-4	ASSPSQGLAKNIQH
TRBV10-3	TRBJ2-4	AISETVGGNIQY
TRBV20-1	TRBJ2-1	SEASGMRNEQF
TRBV11-2	-	ASSSTGGGNEQY
TRBV9	TRBJ2-5	ASSVRSSGMGETQY
TRBV20-1	TRBJ2-7	SARATAGATYEQY
TRBV9	TRBJ2-5	ASSVARGPGNEQY
TRBV6-6	TRBJ1-1	ASSYRSATEAF
TRBV9	TRBJ1-1	ASSAEGGEAF
TRBV20-1	TRBJ1-2	SATPNRLHGYT
TRBV10-2	TRBJ2-2	ASRDYHTGELF
TRBV20-1	-	SARDPGTSGGETQY
TRBV6-6	TRBJ2-7	ASGDSGPYEQY
TRBV24-1	TRBJ1-4	ATSDPSTGSYEKLF
TRBV27	TRBJ1-2	ASSLDLTYGYT
TRBV20-1	TRBJ1-1	SARSWDRDTEAF
TRBV27	TRBJ2-7	ASSFHRLRTYEQY
TRBV20-1	TRBJ1-1	SAPRDREAF
TRBV19	TRBJ1-1	ASIRTDYTEAF
TRBV5-1	TRBJ2-7	ASSLVGGPIYEQY
TRBV29-1	TRBJ2-2	SVSGATNTGELF
TRBV27	TRBJ2-1	ASSGPAGIPYNEQF
TRBV11-2	TRBJ2-3	ASCVAGGLTDTQY
TRBV12-3/TRBV12-4	TRBJ1-2	ASRWRLGYGYT